Listed below are T cell receptor beta chains from one sample, sequenced in a study of CD8+CD57+ T cells in acquired aplastic anemia. TCRdb processed the reads anew with MiXCR; each CDR3 protein has one entry. The table shows 270,000 or so distinct CDR3 sequences, with approximately 79% occurring only once. Source material: sorted CD4+, CD8+, or CD8+CD57+ T cells (not recorded which) from PBMCs. The receptors stem from a human donor with aplastic anemia. The CDR3 runs from the conserved cysteine through the conserved F or W. A D gene is named only where the DNA matches it firmly. Some rows have no size entry. The others give once, few or many, or a class for an expanded clone.

clone_size	d_call	v_call	j_call	cdr3_nt	cdr3_aa
.	.	TRBV2	TRBJ2-3	TGTGCCAGCGGGGTCATGGGCATAGAAACGCATACGCAGTATTTT	CASGVMGIETHTQYF
.	.	TRBV9	TRBJ2-3	TGTGCCAGCAGCGTAGGGAGAGGTCGAAAAGCGCCGCATTTT	CASSVGRGRKAPHF
few	TRBD2	TRBV7-8	TRBJ2-1	TGTGCCAGTAGTATAGCGGGCGGTGCCTATACGCAGCATTTCTTC	CASSIAGGAYTQHFF
once	.	TRBV29-1	TRBJ1-1	TGCAGCGTTGAAGGACAGATGAACACTGAAGCTTTCTTT	CSVEGQMNTEAFF
few	TRBD1	TRBV5-4	TRBJ1-1	TGTGCCAGCAGCTTTACTAGCGGACAGGGTTACACTGAAGCTTTCTTT	CASSFTSGQGYTEAFF
.	.	TRBV7-3	TRBJ2-1	TGTGCCAGCAGCTTGGAGGGTAATAATTCACGCCACCAGCAGTTCTTC	CASSLEGNNSRHQQFF
.	.	TRBV7-8	TRBJ2-5	TGTGCCAGCAGTTCAGGCGGGACTCGGGATACGACCCATTACTTC	CASSSGGTRDTTHYF
.	.	TRBV7-3	TRBJ2-1	TGTGCCAGCAGTGATGCAGGGATCGATGAGCAGTTCTTC	CASSDAGIDEQFF
.	.	TRBV19	TRBJ2-7	TGTGCCAGTAAGGGGAGGAGCTCCTACGAGCAGTACTTC	CASKGRSSYEQYF
few	.	TRBV7-2	TRBJ2-3	TGTGCCAGCAGCTCGCAGGGTTATGACACAGATACGCAGTATTTT	CASSSQGYDTDTQYF
.	.	TRBV11-3	TRBJ1-3	TGTGCCAGCAGCCTAGGGGTAAGGGGGGGAAACACCATATATTTT	CASSLGVRGGNTIYF
few	.	TRBV29-1	TRBJ2-5	TGCAGCGTTGGAGACTACGCGGGGGAGACCCAGTACTTC	CSVGDYAGETQYF
few	.	TRBV10-3	TRBJ2-5	TGTGCCATCAGTGAACTAGGAGATCAGCAAGAGACCCAGTACTTC	CAISELGDQQETQYF
.	.	TRBV5-1	TRBJ1-2	TGTGCCAGCAGCTCCATAGAGGGCGCCGACTATGGCTACACCTTC	CASSSIEGADYGYTF
.	.	TRBV9	TRBJ2-5	.	CASGVAGNIQYFETQYF
.	.	TRBV15	TRBJ2-7	TGTGCCACCAGTACCGGGCAGGGTAACTACGACCAGTACTTC	CATSTGQGNYDQYF
.	TRBD2	TRBV7-3	TRBJ2-1	TGTGCCAGCAGCTTAACGAAGCGGGGGGACGACAGCAGGCAGTTCTTC	CASSLTKRGDDSRQFF
many	.	TRBV7-9	TRBJ2-2	TGTGCCAGCAGCGCCAGGTTCGACACCGGGGAGCTGTTTTTT	CASSARFDTGELFF
.	.	TRBV11-3	TRBJ2-3	TGTGCCAGCAGCTTAGAGGTGACAGTCACAGATACGCAGTATTTT	CASSLEVTVTDTQYF
.	.	TRBV12-3/TRBV12-4	TRBJ2-7	TGTGCCAGCAGTCCCGCAGGGACCTCCTACGAGCAGTACTTC	CASSPAGTSYEQYF
.	.	TRBV7-9	TRBJ1-2	TGTGCCAGCAGCGTAGGGTTAGATGCTCAGTATTCCTTC	CASSVGLDAQYSF
once	TRBD1	TRBV6-5	TRBJ2-1	TGTGCCAGCAGAGGGACAGGGACTTCTTCCGATGAGCAGTTCTTC	CASRGTGTSSDEQFF
.	TRBD2	TRBV7-9	TRBJ2-1	TGTGCCAGCAGCTTTCAAAGAAGCGGGGAGAGCCATGACTTC	CASSFQRSGESHDF
few	TRBD1	TRBV7-2	TRBJ1-2	TGTGCCAGCAGCCCCCAGACAGGGGCAGTGGATGGCTACACCTTC	CASSPQTGAVDGYTF